The T cell receptor beta chain under discussion was sequenced for a study of molecular identifiers for immune sequencing clone quantification. Details on this clonotype: An end of the junction does not agree with germline; a read error may underlie this.

The V gene's germline CDR1 is KGHSH and CDR2 LQKENI. The CDR3 loop spans 15 amino acids. One entry per CDR3 protein, called by TCRdb with MiXCR from the PCR reads. The table lists roughly 320,000 distinct CDR3 sequences, roughly a quarter of them singletons. Source material: naive CD8+ T cells from blood, with Jurkat cell RNA spiked in. Subset specified: FACS-sorted CD8+CD4-CCR7+CD45RA+ naive T cells. The TCR comes from a human donor in good health. Some libraries in this study had Jurkat cell RNA spiked in. V gene TRBV18 combines with J gene TRBJ2-7, with TRBD1 as a possible D gene (5 bases). DNA for the CDR3: TGTGCCAGCTCACCTGAAGAACCTGGGGCCTACGAGCCGTACTTC. The encoded protein is CASSPEEPGAYEPYF. Full variable domain (outside the CDR3, taken from reference TRBV18 and TRBJ2-7): NAGVMQNPRHLVRRRGQEARLRCSPMKGHSHVYWYRQLPEEGLKFMVYLQKENIIDESGMPKERFSAEFPKEGPSILRIQQVVRGDSAAYFCASSPEEPGAYEPYFGPGTRLTVT.